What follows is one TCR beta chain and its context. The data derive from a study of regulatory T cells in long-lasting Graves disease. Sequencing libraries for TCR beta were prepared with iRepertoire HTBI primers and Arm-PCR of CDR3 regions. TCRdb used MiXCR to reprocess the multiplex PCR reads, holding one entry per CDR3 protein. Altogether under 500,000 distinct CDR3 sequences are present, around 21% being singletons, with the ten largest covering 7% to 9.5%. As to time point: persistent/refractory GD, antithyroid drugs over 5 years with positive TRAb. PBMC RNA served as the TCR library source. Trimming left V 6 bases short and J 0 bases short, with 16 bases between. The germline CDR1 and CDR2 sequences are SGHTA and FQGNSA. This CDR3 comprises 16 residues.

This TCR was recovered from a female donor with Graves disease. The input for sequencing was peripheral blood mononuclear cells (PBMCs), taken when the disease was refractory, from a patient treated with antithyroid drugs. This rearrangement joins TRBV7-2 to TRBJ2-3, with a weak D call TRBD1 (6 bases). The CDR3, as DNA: TGTGCCAGCAGATGGACCGGGACATCGAGCACAGATACGCAGTATTTT. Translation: CASRWTGTSSTDTQYF.